A selection of T cell receptor beta chains follows, all from one sample in a study of tumor-infiltrating lymphocytes in primary liver carcinoma. TCRdb ran MiXCR on the multiplex PCR reads and lists one entry per CDR3 protein. The sample carries about 320,000 distinct CDR3 sequences, approximately 54% recorded once. The sample was peripheral blood. The origin of the receptors is a woman aged 25 to 39 with primary liver carcinoma and hepatitis B virus infection. Each CDR3 is given with its conserved first and last residue. D genes are given only for firm matches. Where a row states a size, it is once, few, many or the class of an expanded clone; other rows omit it.

v_gene: TRBV11-2; j_gene: TRBJ2-7; d_gene: .; abundance: .; CDR3nt: TGTCCCAGCAGCTTCCCAGGAGGCAACAAGCAGTACTTC; CDR3aa: CPSSFPGGNKQYF
v_gene: TRBV6-5; j_gene: TRBJ2-1; d_gene: TRBD1; abundance: .; CDR3nt: TGTGCCAGCAGTTCTCTCTCCAAGGCGGGACAGGGAAATGAGCAGTTCTTC; CDR3aa: CASSSLSKAGQGNEQFF
v_gene: TRBV12-3/TRBV12-4; j_gene: TRBJ2-7; d_gene: TRBD1; abundance: many; CDR3nt: TGTGCCAGCACCGGGACAGGGGACTACGAGCAGTACTTC; CDR3aa: CASTGTGDYEQYF
v_gene: TRBV10-2; j_gene: TRBJ2-7; d_gene: TRBD2; abundance: few; CDR3nt: TGCGCCACCGCCGCTGGGACTACCGCTTTCTACGAGCAGTACTTC; CDR3aa: CATAAGTTAFYEQYF
v_gene: TRBV11-3; j_gene: TRBJ1-1; d_gene: .; abundance: many; CDR3nt: TGTGCCAGCAGCCCCCCAGGTCGGGAGACTGAAGCTTTCTTT; CDR3aa: CASSPPGRETEAFF
v_gene: TRBV7-9; j_gene: TRBJ2-5; d_gene: .; abundance: .; CDR3nt: TGTGCCTACAGCTACGGACTGGGAGAAGAGACCCAGTACTTC; CDR3aa: CAYSYGLGEETQYF
v_gene: TRBV4-3; j_gene: TRBJ2-3; d_gene: .; abundance: few; CDR3nt: TGCGCCAGCAGCCAAGATTTGGGTCTTGAATGGGCGCAGTATTTT; CDR3aa: CASSQDLGLEWAQYF
v_gene: TRBV11-2; j_gene: TRBJ2-1; d_gene: TRBD2; abundance: .; CDR3nt: TGTGCCAGCAACCCTAGCGGGGGCTCCTACAATGAGCAGTTCTTC; CDR3aa: CASNPSGGSYNEQFF
v_gene: TRBV10-3; j_gene: TRBJ2-3; d_gene: TRBD2; abundance: few; CDR3nt: TGTGCCATCAGTGGTCTAGCGGGAGGGCCGACAGATACGCAGTATTTT; CDR3aa: CAISGLAGGPTDTQYF
v_gene: TRBV4-2; j_gene: TRBJ1-2; d_gene: .; abundance: .; CDR3nt: TGTGCCAGCAGCCAAGATAGAGGGGCAGGGGCCTTATATGGCTACACCTTC; CDR3aa: CASSQDRGAGALYGYTF
v_gene: TRBV28; j_gene: TRBJ1-5; d_gene: .; abundance: .; CDR3nt: TGTGCCAGCAACCCTTCGGCAGGCAATCAGCCCCAGCATTTT; CDR3aa: CASNPSAGNQPQHF
v_gene: TRBV11-2; j_gene: TRBJ2-7; d_gene: .; abundance: .; CDR3nt: TGTACCAGCAGCTCGAACTCCTACGAGCAGTACTTC; CDR3aa: CTSSSNSYEQYF
v_gene: TRBV6-2/TRBV6-3; j_gene: TRBJ1-1; d_gene: .; abundance: .; CDR3nt: TGTGCCAACAGACTTTTGGGATATTCGAACCTTGAAGCTTTCTTT; CDR3aa: CANRLLGYSNLEAFF
v_gene: TRBV5-5; j_gene: TRBJ2-7; d_gene: .; abundance: few; CDR3nt: TGTGCCAGCAGCTACCACATAGACGAGCAGTACTTC; CDR3aa: CASSYHIDEQYF
v_gene: TRBV14; j_gene: TRBJ1-1; d_gene: .; abundance: few; CDR3nt: TGTGCCAGCAGATTGGATGGGGACACTGAAGCTTTCTTT; CDR3aa: CASRLDGDTEAFF
v_gene: TRBV11-2; j_gene: TRBJ2-5; d_gene: .; abundance: many; CDR3nt: TGTGCCAGCAGCTTAGATAGGCGGGCCCTCCAGTACTTC; CDR3aa: CASSLDRRALQYF
v_gene: TRBV11-2; j_gene: TRBJ2-1; d_gene: TRBD2; abundance: .; CDR3nt: TGTGCCAGCAGCTCAGGACTAGCGGAATACAGTGAGCAGTTCTTC; CDR3aa: CASSSGLAEYSEQFF
v_gene: TRBV5-6; j_gene: TRBJ2-2; d_gene: TRBD2; abundance: few; CDR3nt: TGTGCCAGCAGCTTCTTCCGGACTAGCGGGAGTAGGACCGGGGAGCTGTTTTTT; CDR3aa: CASSFFRTSGSRTGELFF
v_gene: TRBV12-3/TRBV12-4; j_gene: TRBJ2-7; d_gene: .; abundance: .; CDR3nt: TGTGCCGGCACCTTATCGACAGACACCTCCTACGAGCAGTACTTC; CDR3aa: CAGTLSTDTSYEQYF
v_gene: TRBV4-1; j_gene: TRBJ2-3; d_gene: TRBD2; abundance: .; CDR3nt: TGCGCCAGCAACCAAGCAAGCGGGACCCAGATTAGCACAGATACGCAGTATTTT; CDR3aa: CASNQASGTQISTDTQYF
v_gene: TRBV29-1; j_gene: TRBJ1-5; d_gene: TRBD1; abundance: few; CDR3nt: TGCAGCGTCGGAATACAGGGGGCTCAGCCCCAGCATTTT; CDR3aa: CSVGIQGAQPQHF
v_gene: TRBV14; j_gene: TRBJ2-2; d_gene: .; abundance: .; CDR3nt: TGTGCCAGCAGCCAAGGGTACGGGAGAGGAACCGGGGAGCTGTTTTTT; CDR3aa: CASSQGYGRGTGELFF
v_gene: TRBV6-6; j_gene: TRBJ1-4; d_gene: .; abundance: .; CDR3nt: TGTGCCAGCGGTTCCCTGGACGGGGGGCTTGCTAATGAAAAACTGTTTTTT; CDR3aa: CASGSLDGGLANEKLFF
v_gene: TRBV30; j_gene: TRBJ1-1; d_gene: .; abundance: .; CDR3nt: TGTGCCTCAACGAAGGGGACCACTGAAGCTTTCTTT; CDR3aa: CASTKGTTEAFF
v_gene: TRBV10-2; j_gene: TRBJ1-2; d_gene: TRBD1; abundance: .; CDR3nt: TGCGCCAGCAGTGGGACAGGGAGTTATGACTACACCTTC; CDR3aa: CASSGTGSYDYTF
v_gene: TRBV11-3; j_gene: TRBJ2-2; d_gene: .; abundance: many; CDR3nt: TGTGCCAGCAGCTTAGTCGGCGGACGATCGAACACCGGGGAGCTGTTTTTT; CDR3aa: CASSLVGGRSNTGELFF
v_gene: TRBV5-1; j_gene: TRBJ2-5; d_gene: TRBD2; abundance: few; CDR3nt: TGCGCCAGCAGCCTCAGCGGGGTTCCTAAAGAGACCCAGTACTTC; CDR3aa: CASSLSGVPKETQYF
v_gene: TRBV6-6; j_gene: TRBJ2-3; d_gene: .; abundance: .; CDR3nt: TGTGCCAGCAATTACGGCTCACCTACCGATACGCAGTATTTT; CDR3aa: CASNYGSPTDTQYF
v_gene: TRBV4-2; j_gene: TRBJ2-1; d_gene: .; abundance: .; CDR3nt: TGTGCCAGCAGCCAAGATACAAGCGGCCCTTACAATGAGCAGTTCTTC; CDR3aa: CASSQDTSGPYNEQFF
v_gene: TRBV11-3; j_gene: TRBJ2-2; d_gene: .; abundance: many; CDR3nt: TGTGCCAGCAGCCCGGCTAGCGTGGACGGGGAGCTGTTTTTT; CDR3aa: CASSPASVDGELFF
v_gene: TRBV6-6; j_gene: TRBJ2-7; d_gene: .; abundance: few; CDR3nt: TGTGCCAGCAGTTACTCAGACACCTCCTACGAGCAGTACTTC; CDR3aa: CASSYSDTSYEQYF
v_gene: TRBV20-1; j_gene: TRBJ2-7; d_gene: .; abundance: .; CDR3nt: TGCAGTGCTAGTTTAGTCCGGGGTGGCTACGAGCAGTACTTC; CDR3aa: CSASLVRGGYEQYF
v_gene: TRBV11-2; j_gene: TRBJ2-1; d_gene: .; abundance: .; CDR3nt: TGTGACAGCAGTGGGCTCGACCCCTACAATGAGCAGTTCTTC; CDR3aa: CDSSGLDPYNEQFF
v_gene: TRBV21-1; j_gene: TRBJ1-5; d_gene: .; abundance: few; CDR3nt: TGTGCCAGCAGCAAAGGAGGCGGCCAGCCCCAGCATTTT; CDR3aa: CASSKGGGQPQHF
v_gene: TRBV4-3; j_gene: TRBJ1-1; d_gene: .; abundance: many; CDR3nt: TGCGCCAGCAGCCAAGATGGGGATTTGGGCACTGAAGCTTTCTTT; CDR3aa: CASSQDGDLGTEAFF
v_gene: TRBV13; j_gene: TRBJ2-7; d_gene: .; abundance: few; CDR3nt: TGTGCCAGCAGCTTAGGCCGTTTCTCCTTGGGCTACGAGCAGTACTTC; CDR3aa: CASSLGRFSLGYEQYF